This T cell receptor beta chain was recorded in a study of CD8 T cells in cerebrospinal fluid in Alzheimer's disease. Study findings and constraints: Versus healthy subjects, Alzheimer's patients more often had clones of at least 3%. Alzheimer's patients were not enriched for EBV-specific clones, which were not the most expanded.

This clonotype registers medium-sized by frequency. What it binds is unknown. TCRdb reprocessed the 10x single-cell sequencing reads and reports one entry per CDR3 protein, with no DNA. The table for this sample gives roughly 1,000 distinct CDR3 sequences. This receptor was identified in a human donor with mild cognitive impairment. What was sequenced was cerebrospinal fluid.

CDR3 residues: CASSFQNTEAFF. The chain recombines TRBV12-3 or TRBV12-4 with TRBJ1-1. The CDR3 length is 12 residues.